This T cell receptor beta chain derives from a study of OX40 agonist ivuxolimab in advanced cancers. Study-wide background: Partial responses occurred in Three dose-escalation patients, one with hepatocellular carcinoma and two with cutaneous melanoma. Whole-study findings and limits: At 0.1 to 3.0 mg/kg, CD4+ and CD8+ blood T cells expanded clonally by week 6.

Any history of autoimmune disease or systemic immunosuppression disqualified patients. At baseline, cycle 4 day 1, and cycle 7 day 1, blood was sampled. Turning to this clone: Its antigen is currently unknown.

The table came from immunoSEQ multiplex PCR; TCRdb's copy has only in-frame clones and leaves some out. The repertoire holds nearly 95,000 clones, with 85% to 95% as singletons. Trimming removed 10 bases from V and 8 bases from J, with 20 bases in between. This CDR3 spans 13 amino acids. Germline V gene data show CDR1 as MNHEY and CDR2 as SMNVEV (reference sequence). The sequence derives from an adult with an advanced solid tumor such as melanoma, head and neck, liver or kidney cancer. This specimen was CD4+ or CD8+ T cells sorted from blood, taken in a trial of the OX40 agonist ivuxolimab. J is TRBJ1-2 and V is TRBV27; the D gene is possibly TRBD1 (5 bases). The CDR3, as DNA: TGTGCCACCAAGCCAGGATTCGAGGGGGGCTACACCTTC. This codes for CATKPGFEGGYTF.